These 18 T cell receptor beta chains share one sample of origin, sequenced in a study of T cell responses to AZD1222 COVID-19 vaccine. TCRdb keeps only in-frame clones here, not all; method: immunoSEQ multiplex PCR. The profile covers 160,000 or so clones, with roughly nine tenths appearing a single time and under 2.5% taken by the ten largest. This material consisted of peripheral blood, taken on day 0 of AZD1222 vaccination. The receptors were gathered from an adult in good health.

The rearrangement joins TRBV6-5 to TRBJ1-3; 7 positions match TRBD1. The CDR3 spans 14 residues. Germline CDR1 MNHEY, CDR2 SVGAGI. Germline trimming cut 6 bases from V and 4 bases from J; bases unmatched to any gene: 6. CDR3 loop: CASSGGTAGNTIYF. The CDR3 bases are TGTGCCAGCAGCGGAGGGACAGCAGGAAACACCATATATTTT.

The V call is TRBV6-5, the J call TRBJ1-6, with D possibly matching TRBD1 (5 bases). Trimming removed 4 bases at V and 6 bases at J, with 13 bases between. From germline, CDR1 is MNHEY and CDR2 SVGAGI. This CDR3 comprises 15 residues. CDR3 nucleotide sequence: TGTGCCAGCAGTTCCAGGGCTTTGGGTAATTCACCCCTCCACTTT. This gives the protein CASSSRALGNSPLHF.

The rearrangement uses TRBV5-8 and TRBJ1-2; a possible D gene is TRBD1 (6 bases). Germline CDR1 and CDR2: SGHTS and YDEGEE. Between the trimmed V and J ends, which lost 4 bases and 6 bases, there was a span of 16 bases. CDR3 length: 14 amino acids. The CDR3 coding sequence is TGTGCCAGCAGCCTCTTTAGGGGGTCTAATGGCTACACCTTC. As protein: CASSLFRGSNGYTF.

The chain couples TRBV9 to TRBJ2-7; TRBD2 agrees at 12 bases. The V segment lost 0 bases and the J segment 2 bases; nucleotides outside the gene matches: 0. The CDR3 has 15 amino acids. The germline CDR1 and CDR2 sequences are SGDLS and YYNGEE. In nucleotides, the CDR3 is TGTGCCAGCAGCGTAGGGACTAGCGGGACCTACGAGCAGTACTTC. Encoded protein: CASSVGTSGTYEQYF.

This chain uses TRBV28 with TRBJ1-4, with TRBD1 as a possible D gene (6 bases). The CDR3 runs to 14 residues. CDR1 and CDR2 (germline): MDHEN, SYDVKM. V lost 6 bases and J lost 8, with 16 bases in between. The CDR3 loop reads CASSSNRDREKLFF. CDR3 in DNA: TGTGCCAGCAGCTCCAACAGGGATAGGGAAAAACTGTTTTTT.

The chain combines TRBV27 with TRBJ2-1, with TRBD2 matching over 7 bases. J lost 2 bases, V lost 3 bases, and 4 bases had no gene match. The CDR3 loop spans 15 amino acids. Germline V CDR1 and CDR2: MNHEY, SMNVEV (reference sequence). CDR3 nucleotide sequence: TGTGCCAGCAGTTTCGGCGGGGGTGCCTACAATGAGCAGTTCTTC. Translation: CASSFGGGAYNEQFF.

This clone showed up just a few times. V gene TRBV3-1 (or the pseudogene TRBV3-2) combines with J gene TRBJ1-6; no clear D gene. This CDR3 is built from 17 residues. V shed 3 bases and J shed 0 bases, with 12 bases lying between them. CDR1 LGHDT and CDR2 YNNKEL come from the germline V gene (reference sequence). The CDR3 sequence is CASSHRPGSSYNSPLHF. CDR3 nucleotide sequence: TGTGCCAGCAGCCATAGACCGGGAAGCTCCTATAATTCACCCCTCCACTTT.

The table lists this clone with a count of one. The chain couples TRBV5-4 to TRBJ2-3; D is undetermined. Germline CDR1 and CDR2: SGHNT and YYREEE (reference sequence). The length of the CDR3 is 15 residues. V lost 0 bases, J lost 3 bases, and 11 bases lay in between. Here the CDR3 reads CASSLEGGWTDTQYF. In DNA form, the CDR3 reads TGTGCCAGCAGCTTGGAGGGCGGTTGGACAGATACGCAGTATTTT.

The chain has TRBV7-8 and TRBJ1-3; D not resolved. The germline V gene encodes CDR1 SGHVS and CDR2 FQNEAQ. CDR3 length equals 16 residues. V lost 5 bases and J 0 bases, leaving 14 bases between the germline ends. CDR3: CASSPLGGLSGNTIYF. Written as DNA, the CDR3 is TGTGCCAGCAGCCCGCTGGGAGGACTCTCTGGAAACACCATATATTTT.

Remarks on this clone: The junction differs from germline at one of its ends, possibly a read error. The rearrangement links TRBV13 to TRBJ1-2; no firm D call. Germline V gene data show CDR1 as PRHDT and CDR2 as FYEKMQ (reference sequence). The CDR3 sequence is 13 residues long. The CDR3, as DNA: TGTGCCAGCAGCCTAGGGTTAAACTATGGCTACACCTTC. Protein product: CASSLGLNYGYTF. Full variable domain (outside the CDR3, taken from reference TRBV13 and TRBJ1-2): AAGVIQSPRHLIKEKRETATLKCYPIPRHDTVYWYQQGPGQDPQFLISFYEKMQSDKGSIPDRFSAQQFSDYHSELNMSSLELGDSALYFCASSLGLNYGYTFGSGTRLTVV.

This chain joins TRBV19 and TRBJ2-5, with TRBD2 matching over 7 bases. This CDR3 has 16 amino acids. Per germline, CDR1 LNHDA and CDR2 SQIVND (reference sequence). V was pared by 3 bases and J by 0 bases, with 7 bases of the junction left unmatched. The CDR3 region has the DNA TGTGCCAGTAGTATCGGGGGGAAGAGTTACCAAGAGACCCAGTACTTC. Translated, it gives CASSIGGKSYQETQYF.

The V gene is TRBV4-3, the J gene TRBJ1-1, with D uncertain. The CDR3 is 15 amino acids. Trimming shortened V by 4 bases and J by 2 bases, and 14 bases separated the two germline ends. From germline, CDR1 is LGHNA and CDR2 YSLEER. CDR3 coding DNA: TGCGCCAGCAGCCCCCAATTTGGGCGTAACACTGAAGCTTTCTTT. Protein: CASSPQFGRNTEAFF.

The chain links TRBV4-3 to TRBJ1-5; 8 bases are shared with TRBD1. Looked up from germline, CDR1 is LGHNA and CDR2 is YSLEER. With V trimmed by 3 bases and J by 0 bases, 4 bases remained unmatched. The CDR3 spans 16 residues. The CDR3 nucleotides are TGCGCCAGCAGCCAGTCCAGGGGGCATAGCAATCAGCCCCAGCATTTT. Its translation: CASSQSRGHSNQPQHF.

The CDR3 nucleotides read TGTGCCAGCTCGGACCGAAAGCGTGGCTACACCTTC. It yields the protein CASSDRKRGYTF. The chain links TRBV2 to TRBJ1-2; D gene unclear. The germline gives CDR1 SNHLY, CDR2 FYNNEI. This CDR3 has 12 amino acids. Trimming pared 8 bases from V and 7 bases from J, leaving 14 bases between.

V and J are TRBV27 and TRBJ1-1; maybe TRBD1 (5 bases). The CDR3 runs 12 residues. Trimming took off 1 base at V and 8 bases at J, with 8 bases between the two ends. CDR1 and CDR2 from the germline V gene are MNHEY and SMNVEV (reference sequence). CDR3 in amino acids: CASSLLGGEAFF. CDR3 DNA sequence: TGTGCCAGCAGTTTATTGGGGGGAGAAGCTTTCTTT.

This clone showed up just once. The chain joins TRBV9 to TRBJ2-6, with D possibly being TRBD1 or TRBD2 (5 bases each). The V end was cut by 4 bases, the J end by 4 bases, with 12 bases between. CDR3 length: 15 amino acids. Germline V gene data show CDR1 as SGDLS and CDR2 as YYNGEE. CDR3 sequence: CASSPGAFGANVLTF. The DNA for the CDR3 is TGTGCCAGCAGCCCCGGGGCCTTCGGGGCCAACGTCCTGACTTTC.

The gene calls are TRBV15 and TRBJ1-2; a weak D match, TRBD1 (6 bases). V lost 2 bases, J lost 7 bases, and 20 bases lay in between. The germline CDR1 and CDR2 sequences are LNHNV and YYDKDF (reference sequence). The length of the CDR3 is 16 residues. CDR3 region: CATSRPSWAGVGGYTF. CDR3 sequence (DNA): TGTGCCACCAGCAGACCATCCTGGGCAGGGGTCGGTGGCTACACCTTC.

The genes are TRBV3-1 (or the pseudogene TRBV3-2) and TRBJ2-7, with 7 positions matching TRBD1. V was pared by 7 bases and J by 3 bases, with 6 bases of the junction left unmatched. Per the germline V gene, CDR1 is LGHDT and CDR2 is YNNKEL (reference sequence). The CDR3 is 13 residues long. CDR3 loop: CASKLRDSYEQYF. CDR3 coding DNA: TGTGCCAGCAAACTACGGGACAGCTACGAGCAGTACTTC.